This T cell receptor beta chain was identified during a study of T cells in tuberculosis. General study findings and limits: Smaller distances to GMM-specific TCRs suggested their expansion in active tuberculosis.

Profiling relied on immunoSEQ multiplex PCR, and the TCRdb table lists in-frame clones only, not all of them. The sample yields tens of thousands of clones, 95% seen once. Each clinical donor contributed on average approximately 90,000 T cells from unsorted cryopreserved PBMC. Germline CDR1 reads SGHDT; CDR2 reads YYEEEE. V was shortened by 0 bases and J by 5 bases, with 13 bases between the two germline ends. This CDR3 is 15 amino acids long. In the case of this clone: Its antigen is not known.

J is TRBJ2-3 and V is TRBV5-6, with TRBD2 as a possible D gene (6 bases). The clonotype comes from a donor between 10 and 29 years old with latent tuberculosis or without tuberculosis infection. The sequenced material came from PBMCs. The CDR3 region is CASSLELAGRDTQYF. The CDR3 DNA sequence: TGTGCCAGCAGCTTGGAACTAGCCGGCCGAGATACGCAGTATTTT. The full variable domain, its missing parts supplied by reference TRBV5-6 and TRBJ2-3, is DAGVTQSPTHLIKTRGQQVTLRCSPKSGHDTVSWYQQALGQGPQFIFQYYEEEERQRGNFPDRFSGHQFPNYSSELNVNALLLGDSALYLCASSLELAGRDTQYFGPGTRLTVL.